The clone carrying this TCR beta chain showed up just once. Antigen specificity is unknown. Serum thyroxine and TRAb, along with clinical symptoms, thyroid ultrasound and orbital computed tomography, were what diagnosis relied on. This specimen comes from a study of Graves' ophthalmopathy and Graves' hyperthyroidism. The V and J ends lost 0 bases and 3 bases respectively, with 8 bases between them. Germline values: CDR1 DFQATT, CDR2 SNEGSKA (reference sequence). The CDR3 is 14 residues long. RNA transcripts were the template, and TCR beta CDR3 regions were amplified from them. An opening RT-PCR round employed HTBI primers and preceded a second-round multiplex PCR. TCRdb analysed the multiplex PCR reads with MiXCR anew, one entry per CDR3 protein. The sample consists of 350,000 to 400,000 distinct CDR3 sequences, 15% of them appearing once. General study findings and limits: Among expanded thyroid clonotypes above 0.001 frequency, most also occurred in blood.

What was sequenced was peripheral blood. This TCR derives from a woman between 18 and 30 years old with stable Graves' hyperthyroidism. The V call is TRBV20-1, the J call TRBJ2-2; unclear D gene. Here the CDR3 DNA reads TGCAGTGCTAGAGATGCGCGTCACACCGGGGAGCTGTTTTTT. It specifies CSARDARHTGELFF.